This TCR beta chain is drawn from a study of T cells in Graves' hyperthyroidism and ophthalmopathy. The study, taken as a whole, reports: In validation, the model predicted ophthalmopathy. These predictions came a median 6.5 months before onset. Patients with ophthalmopathy were separated from those with stable hyperthyroidism by a 13 V-J model.

Template material for amplifying TCR beta CDR3 regions consisted of RNA transcripts. TCR CDR3 regions were first amplified by RT-PCR with HTBI primers. TCRdb fed the multiplex PCR reads into MiXCR, producing one record per CDR3 protein. The sample gives about 580,000 distinct CDR3 sequences, approximately 44% of which show up once; approximately 7.5% is in the top ten. Stable disease denoted Graves' hyperthyroidism without ophthalmopathy progression within 18 months. Diagnostic assessment was based on clinical symptoms, serum thyroxine and TRAb, thyroid ultrasound and orbital computed tomography. V lost 6 bases to trimming and J lost 10 bases; unmatched junction nucleotides: 10. The CDR3 is 15 amino acids. Germline CDR1 reads LGHDT; CDR2 reads YNNKEL (reference sequence). This clonotype has ten or more counts. The antigen is unknown.

The clonotype comes from a woman between 18 and 29 years old with Graves' hyperthyroidism. The chain combines TRBV3-1 with TRBJ1-6; 9 nucleotides match TRBD1. Sequenced input: peripheral blood or thyroid tissue (not recorded which). CDR3 sequence reads: CASSSGTGLSSPLHF. In nucleotides, the CDR3 is TGTGCCAGCAGTTCCGGGACAGGGCTATCGTCACCCCTCCACTTT.